This TCR beta chain comes out of a study of blood T cell repertoires in COVID-19 (TCRdb year 2020). For context, the study as a whole: The collaborator samples originated in the United States, Italy and Spain and spanned the acute and convalescent phases of COVID-19. HLA class I and class II types, where available, came from metadata supplied by the sample provider rather than from assay-based typing. Subjects who had been exposed to COVID-19, were actively infected with it, or had recovered from it provided the deeply sampled blood TCRbeta repertoires that made up the dataset. Sample metadata almost always included a de-identified subject ID, COVID-19 status, age in years and sex. A freely available public database, intended as a resource for researchers studying the immune response to SARS-CoV-2, is where the repertoires were released. Samples were obtained from the ongoing ImmuneRACE study (first 160 participants) and from 1,254 subjects provided by 6 global collaborators. The prospective study material was composed of cDNA or gDNA derived from T cells, B-cell-depleted T cells, or PBMCs. Overall results and qualifications from the work: How much clinical and demographic metadata was included differed by source and by participant, and the metadata was provided uncurated.

With regard to this clone: No antigen is known for it. Base qualities are missing; no much larger clone stands one base away.

The collaborating institutions used their own protocols to collect whole blood in K2EDTA tubes. Collaborator samples were shipped for TCRbeta analysis as frozen whole blood, isolated PBMCs, or DNA extracted from either sample type. The CDR3, from cysteine to phenylalanine, totals 13 residues. Here the CDR3 DNA is all that survives: 39 bases in frame from base 1. CDR1 and CDR2, looked up from the germline V gene, are SGHVS and FQNEAQ. The trim is 3 bases for V and 1 base for J, with a gap of 6 bases between the germline ends. TCRbeta CDR3 regions were amplified from genomic DNA by means of the immunoSEQ Assay, a bias-controlled multiplex PCR. The authors' analysis ran thus. Within the assay, amplification of reference gene primers was used to estimate how many nucleated cells each sample contained. Sequence reads were collapsed and filtered to measure the absolute abundance of every unique TCRbeta CDR3 rearrangement. For each sample, productive Simpson clonality was calculated as the square root of Simpson's diversity index across productive rearrangements. Sourced from immuneACCESS, this table was stored by TCRdb with only in-frame sequences that have V and J called. A share of the clones is absent; for the studies checked, an unresolved V gene accounts for under half, and the remainder has no known explanation. V and J calls and clone size come straight from that table; D and trimming were deduced from the DNA. This sample is represented by tens of thousands of clones; around four fifths of them were singletons. About 15% of the sample comes from the top ten.

Sample: peripheral blood. Recombination connected TRBV7-8 to TRBJ1-1; the D segment cannot be called with confidence. The sequence derives from a woman aged 60-75 years with acute or convalescent COVID-19. The bases are TGTGCCAGCAGCTTTGGGCGGAACACTGAAGCTTTCTTT. The encoded protein is CASSFGRNTEAFF.